A single T cell receptor beta chain is shown here with its context. Its specificity is unknown. The data stem from a study of T cells in tuberculosis. Study-wide context: Sequenced TCRs come from CD1B-GMM tetramer-binding T cells. Points from the study as a whole: Active tuberculosis patients had shorter CDR3-alpha; the beta difference was nonsignificant. Active tuberculosis TCR-alpha repertoires lay closer to GMM-specific TCRs than IGRA-negative controls, suggesting clonal expansion.

This table comes from immunoSEQ multiplex PCR, and its TCRdb copy is limited to in-frame clones, with some not included. There are about 20,000 clones in the sample; 80% to 90% occur only once, and over 12% lies in the top ten. Input material: PBMCs. The origin of this receptor is a donor aged 5 to 30 with latent tuberculosis or without tuberculosis infection.

The CDR3 sequence is CASSQDRHGANYGYTF. The CDR3 nucleotides read TGTGCCAGCAGCCAAGATCGACACGGCGCTAACTATGGCTACACCTTC. This chain joins TRBV14 and TRBJ1-2, with D unclear. CDR3 length: 16 amino acids. From germline, CDR1 is SGHDN and CDR2 FVKESK. Trimming cost V 0 bases and J 0 bases, with 11 bases left between them.